The next 16 T cell receptor beta chains were all read from a single sample in a study of T cell responses to AZD1222 COVID-19 vaccine. The protocol was immunoSEQ multiplex PCR, while the TCRdb copy is restricted to in-frame clones and leaves out a portion. This repertoire shows 95,000 to 150,000 clones, around 87% found once; its top ten account for approximately 2.6%. The specimen comprised peripheral blood, sampled 28 days after the second AZD1222 dose. The source is an adult who received the AZD1222 COVID-19 vaccine.

The rearrangement links TRBV7-2 to TRBJ2-3; 7 positions match TRBD1. This CDR3 has 17 residues. CDR1 SGHTA and CDR2 FQGNSA come from the germline V gene. The trim removed 4 bases at V and 0 bases at J, leaving 10 bases unmatched. As DNA, the CDR3 is TGTGCCAGCAGCTATCGACAGGGCTCAAGGAGCACAGATACGCAGTATTTT. Its translation is CASSYRQGSRSTDTQYF.

The genes are TRBV7-9 and TRBJ2-6; D ambiguous. The CDR3 consists of 17 residues. Germline CDR1 SEHNR, CDR2 FQNEAQ (reference sequence). V was pared by 1 base and J by 0 bases, with 10 bases between. For the CDR3, the DNA is TGTGCCAGCAGCTTAGGTTTCTTGAGCTCTGGGGCCAACGTCCTGACTTTC. Translation: CASSLGFLSSGANVLTF.

This chain connects TRBV3-1 (or the pseudogene TRBV3-2) to TRBJ2-5; TRBD2 aligns across 9 bases. J was trimmed by 0 bases and V by 0 bases; bases with no gene match: 2. The CDR3 extends over 16 amino acids. Germline V gene sequence: CDR1 LGHDT, CDR2 YNNKEL (reference sequence). The CDR3 DNA follows: TGTGCCAGCAGCCAAGACGCTAGCGGGGACCAAGAGACCCAGTACTTC. It is translated as CASSQDASGDQETQYF.

V and J are TRBV7-3 and TRBJ2-1, with 12 nucleotides matching TRBD2. The germline CDR1 and CDR2 sequences are SGHTA and FQGTGA. V gave up 1 base and J gave up 10 bases; unmatched junction bases: 11. This CDR3 has 17 amino acids. The CDR3 DNA reads as TGTGCCAGCAGCTTAAGAAGAGCGGGACTAGCGGGCCACGAGCAGTTCTTC. Its translation: CASSLRRAGLAGHEQFF.

This clone has ten or more counts. This rearrangement joins TRBV4-2 to TRBJ1-2; 9 positions agree with TRBD1. Germline CDR1 reads LGHNA; CDR2 reads YNFKEQ. The CDR3 is 16 residues long. The V and J ends lost 0 bases and 4 bases, in that order; junction bases with no gene match: 6. This chain's CDR3 is CASSQDIATGGYGYTF. CDR3 in DNA: TGTGCCAGCAGCCAAGATATCGCGACAGGGGGCTATGGCTACACCTTC.

The chain recombines TRBV5-1 with TRBJ1-6; D not resolved. The CDR3 covers 15 residues. Germline-derived CDR1 and CDR2 are SGHRS and YFSETQ. V was shortened by 1 base and J by 8 bases, with 13 bases between the two germline ends. The chain's CDR3 is CASSLTRADHSPLHF. The CDR3 bases are TGCGCCAGCAGCTTGACGAGGGCAGATCATTCACCCCTCCACTTT.

This rearrangement joins TRBV11-2 to TRBJ1-1, with D maybe TRBD1 (6 bases). Germline V gene sequence: CDR1 SGHAT, CDR2 FQNNGV. V was shortened by 5 bases and J by 4 bases, with 14 bases between the two germline ends. The CDR3 is 14 amino acids. DNA of the CDR3: TGTGCCAGCAGCGTAAGGGGGGGAAGCACTGAAGCTTTCTTT. Its protein is CASSVRGGSTEAFF.

This CDR3 is CASSLGGPSTDTQYF. Here the CDR3 DNA reads TGTGCCAGCAGCCTCGGGGGGCCTAGCACAGATACGCAGTATTTT. The V gene is TRBV7-8, the J gene TRBJ2-3, with D possibly matching TRBD2 (7 bases). V lost 5 bases and J lost 0, with 12 bases in between. Germline loops: CDR1 SGHVS, CDR2 FQNEAQ. The CDR3 spans 15 residues.

The V gene is TRBV7-9, the J gene TRBJ2-7; no clear D gene. Germline values: CDR1 SEHNR, CDR2 FQNEAQ (reference sequence). The CDR3 contains 12 residues. V dropped 5 bases and J dropped 5 bases, with 10 bases sitting between them. CDR3 protein: CASSATANEQYF. CDR3 coding DNA: TGTGCCAGCAGCGCCACGGCAAACGAGCAGTACTTC.

The chain carries TRBV7-6 and TRBJ1-1; D is undetermined. The CDR3 length is 14 residues. Germline V gene data show CDR1 as SGHVS and CDR2 as FNYEAQ. Trimming took 5 bases from V and 4 from J, leaving 14 bases between them. The CDR3 DNA reads as TGTGCCAGCAGCCCTCGCGGTTGGTCCACTGAAGCTTTCTTT. It specifies CASSPRGWSTEAFF. The entire variable domain, with the rest obtained from reference TRBV7-6 and TRBJ1-1, is as follows: GAGVSQSPRYKVTKRGQDVALRCDPISGHVSLYWYRQALGQGPEFLTYFNYEAQQDKSGLPNDRFSAERPEGSISTLTIQRTEQRDSAMYRCASSPRGWSTEAFFGQGTRLTVV.

The genes are TRBV5-5 and TRBJ2-2; TRBD1 aligns across 9 bases. The CDR3 covers 17 residues. Per germline, CDR1 SGHKS and CDR2 YYEKEE (reference sequence). Trimming at V came to 4 bases and at J to 2 bases, leaving 9 bases not matched to a gene. CDR3 region: CASSAIQGQGNTGELFF. For the CDR3, the DNA is TGTGCCAGCAGCGCAATACAGGGACAGGGCAACACCGGGGAGCTGTTTTTT.

V is TRBV7-8 and J is TRBJ1-1, with TRBD1 as a possible D gene (6 bases). The V and J ends lost 5 bases and 0 bases respectively, with 16 bases between them. CDR3 length: 16 amino acids. The germline V gene has CDR1 SGHVS and CDR2 FQNEAQ. DNA of the CDR3: TGTGCCAGCAGCCCAGGGGTCTCGGCTATGAACACTGAAGCTTTCTTT. This translates into CASSPGVSAMNTEAFF.

The chain uses TRBV6-5 and TRBJ1-2; D possibly corresponds to TRBD1 (5 bases). V lost 6 bases, J lost 2 bases, and 10 bases lay in between. Germline V CDR1 and CDR2: MNHEY, SVGAGI. CDR3 length equals 13 residues. In nucleotides, the CDR3 is TGTGCCAGCAGCGGACAATACAACTATGGCTACACCTTC. Translating gives CASSGQYNYGYTF.

The V gene is TRBV19, the J gene TRBJ1-2; D gene ambiguous. Germline V CDR1 and CDR2: LNHDA, SQIVND (reference sequence). V lost 1 base to trimming and J lost 4 bases, with 13 bases between them. The CDR3 consists of 15 residues. CDR3 sequence reads: CASSIGRGISYGYTF. CDR3 nucleotide sequence: TGTGCCAGTAGTATAGGTCGGGGAATATCCTATGGCTACACCTTC.

This clone was recorded once. V is TRBV7-3 and J is TRBJ2-2, with D possibly matching TRBD2 (5 bases). The length of the CDR3 is 13 residues. Germline V lookup: CDR1 SGHTA, CDR2 FQGTGA. V lost 3 bases and J 5 bases, leaving 7 bases between the germline ends. CDR3 nucleotide sequence: TGTGCCAGCAGCTTTACGGGGACCGGGGAGCTGTTTTTT. Its translation: CASSFTGTGELFF.

This clone was seen only a few times. The chain links TRBV27 to TRBJ1-1; 9 nucleotides line up with TRBD1. Germline assignment: CDR1 MNHEY and CDR2 SMNVEV (reference sequence). The CDR3 is 12 residues long. V was pared by 5 bases and J by 8 bases, with 3 bases of the junction left unmatched. Written as DNA, the CDR3 is TGTGCCAGCAGTCCTGGGACAGGGGAAGCTTTCTTT. Protein sequence: CASSPGTGEAFF.